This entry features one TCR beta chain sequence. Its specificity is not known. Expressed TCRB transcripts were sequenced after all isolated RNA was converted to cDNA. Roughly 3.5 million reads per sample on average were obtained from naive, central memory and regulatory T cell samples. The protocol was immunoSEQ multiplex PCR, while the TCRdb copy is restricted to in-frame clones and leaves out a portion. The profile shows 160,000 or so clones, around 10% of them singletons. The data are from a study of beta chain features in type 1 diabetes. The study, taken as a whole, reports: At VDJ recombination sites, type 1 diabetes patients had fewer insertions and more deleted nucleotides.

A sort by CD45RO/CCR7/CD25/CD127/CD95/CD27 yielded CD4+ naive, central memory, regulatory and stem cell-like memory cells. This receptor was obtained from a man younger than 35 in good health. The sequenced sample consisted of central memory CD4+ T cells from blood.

DNA for the CDR3: TGTGCCAGCAGCTCCCCCCGGGGGGGGAACACTGAAGCTTTCTTT. It is translated as CASSSPRGGNTEAFF. The chain recombines TRBV11-1 with TRBJ1-1; weak D call: TRBD1 (5 bases). The ends were cut back, 4 bases at V and 1 base at J, with 13 bases in the middle. The CDR3 runs 15 residues. Germline V gene lookup returns CDR1 SGHAT and CDR2 FQDESV (reference sequence).